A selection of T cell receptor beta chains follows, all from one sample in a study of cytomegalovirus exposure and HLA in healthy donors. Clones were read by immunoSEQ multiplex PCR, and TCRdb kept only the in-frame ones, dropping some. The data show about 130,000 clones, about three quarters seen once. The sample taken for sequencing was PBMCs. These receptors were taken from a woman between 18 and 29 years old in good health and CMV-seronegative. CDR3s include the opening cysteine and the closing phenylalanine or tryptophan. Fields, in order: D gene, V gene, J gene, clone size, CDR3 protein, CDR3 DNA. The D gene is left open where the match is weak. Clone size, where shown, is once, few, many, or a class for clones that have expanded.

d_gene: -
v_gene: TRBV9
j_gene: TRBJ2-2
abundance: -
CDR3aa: CASSPRMYTGELFF
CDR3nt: TGTGCCAGCAGCCCGCGAATGTACACCGGGGAGCTGTTTTTT

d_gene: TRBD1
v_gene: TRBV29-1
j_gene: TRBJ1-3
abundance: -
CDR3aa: CSVAPRDRGNTIYF
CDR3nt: TGCAGCGTTGCACCCCGGGACAGAGGAAACACCATATATTTT

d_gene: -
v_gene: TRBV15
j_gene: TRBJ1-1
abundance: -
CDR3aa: CATSRGGAPNTEAFF
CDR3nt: TGTGCCACCAGCAGAGGTGGAGCACCGAACACTGAAGCTTTCTTT

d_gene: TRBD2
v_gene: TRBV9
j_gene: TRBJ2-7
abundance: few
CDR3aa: CASSVGSLADYEQYF
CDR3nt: TGTGCCAGCAGCGTAGGGTCCCTAGCGGACTACGAGCAGTACTTC

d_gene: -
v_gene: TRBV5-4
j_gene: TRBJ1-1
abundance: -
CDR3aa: CASSPRDRRILNTEAFF
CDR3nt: TGTGCCAGCAGTCCCCGGGATAGACGTATCTTGAACACTGAAGCTTTCTTT

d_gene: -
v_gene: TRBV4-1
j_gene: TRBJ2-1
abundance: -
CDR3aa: CASSQDPGVFNEQFF
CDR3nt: TGCGCCAGCAGCCAAGATCCGGGGGTCTTCAATGAGCAGTTCTTC

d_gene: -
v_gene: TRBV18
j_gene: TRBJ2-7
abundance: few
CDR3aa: CASSPIKRGAWEQYF
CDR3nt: TGTGCCAGCTCACCAATAAAGCGAGGAGCATGGGAGCAGTACTTC

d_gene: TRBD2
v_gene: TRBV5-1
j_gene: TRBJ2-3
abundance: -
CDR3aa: CASSGKTSHADTQYF
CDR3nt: TGCGCCAGCTCAGGGAAGACTAGCCATGCAGATACGCAGTATTTT

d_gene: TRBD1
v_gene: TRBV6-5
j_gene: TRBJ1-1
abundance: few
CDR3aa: CASSYRGQGIEAFF
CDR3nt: TGTGCCAGCAGTTACAGAGGACAGGGGATAGAAGCTTTCTTT

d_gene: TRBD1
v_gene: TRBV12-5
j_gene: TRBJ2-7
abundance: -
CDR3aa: CASGVDAGTGYEQYF
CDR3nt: TGTGCTAGTGGTGTCGACGCCGGGACAGGCTACGAGCAGTACTTC

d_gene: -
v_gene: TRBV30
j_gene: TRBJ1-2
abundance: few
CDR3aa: CAWSLVGPNYGYTF
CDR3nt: TGTGCCTGGAGTTTGGTGGGGCCTAACTATGGCTACACCTTC

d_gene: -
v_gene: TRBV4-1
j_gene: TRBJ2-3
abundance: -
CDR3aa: CASSLSPPMGGTDTQYF
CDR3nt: TGCGCCAGCAGCCTTTCTCCTCCCATGGGGGGTACAGATACGCAGTATTTT

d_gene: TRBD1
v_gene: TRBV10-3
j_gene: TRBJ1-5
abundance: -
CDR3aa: CAASRDSSNQPQHF
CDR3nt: TGTGCCGCGTCCCGGGACAGTAGCAATCAGCCCCAGCATTTT

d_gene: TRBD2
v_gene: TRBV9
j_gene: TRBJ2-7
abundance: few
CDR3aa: CASSVLAGAEQYF
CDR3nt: TGTGCCAGCAGCGTACTAGCGGGAGCCGAGCAGTACTTC

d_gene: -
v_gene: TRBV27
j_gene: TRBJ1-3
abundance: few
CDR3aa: CASSYRLQDGNTIYF
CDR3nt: TGTGCCAGCAGCTATCGTTTACAGGATGGAAACACCATATATTTT

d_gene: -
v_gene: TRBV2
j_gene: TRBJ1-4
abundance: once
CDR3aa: CASSGQTDNEKLFF
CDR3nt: TGTGCCAGCAGTGGTCAGACAGACAATGAAAAACTGTTTTTT

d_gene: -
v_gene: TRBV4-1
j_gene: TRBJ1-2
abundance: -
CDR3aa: CASSQDQLRSYGYTF
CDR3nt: TGCGCCAGCAGCCAAGACCAACTTCGGAGCTATGGCTACACCTTC

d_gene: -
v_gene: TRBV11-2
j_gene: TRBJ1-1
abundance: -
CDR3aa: CASSLRPAGVANTEAFF
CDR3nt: TGTGCCAGCAGCTTACGCCCTGCGGGCGTTGCGAACACTGAAGCTTTCTTT

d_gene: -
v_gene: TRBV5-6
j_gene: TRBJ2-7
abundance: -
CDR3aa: CASSLSSYEQYF
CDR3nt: TGTGCCAGCAGCCTCAGCTCCTACGAGCAGTACTTC

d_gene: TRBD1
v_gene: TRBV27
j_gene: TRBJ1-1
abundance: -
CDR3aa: CASSPVPLGTVNTEAFF
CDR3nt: TGTGCCAGCAGTCCGGTCCCACTTGGGACAGTGAACACTGAAGCTTTCTTT

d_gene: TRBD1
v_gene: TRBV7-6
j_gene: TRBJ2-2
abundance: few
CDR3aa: CASSSTGSTGELFF
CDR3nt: TGTGCCAGCAGCTCGACAGGGAGCACCGGGGAGCTGTTTTTT

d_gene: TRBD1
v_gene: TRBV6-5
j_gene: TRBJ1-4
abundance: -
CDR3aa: CASSYLEGQRVEKLFF
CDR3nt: TGTGCCAGCAGTTATCTGGAGGGACAGAGGGTAGAAAAACTGTTTTTT

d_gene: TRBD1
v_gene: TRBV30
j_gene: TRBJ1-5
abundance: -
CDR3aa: CAWSWSGGFQPQHF
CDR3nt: TGTGCCTGGAGTTGGTCAGGGGGATTTCAGCCCCAGCATTTT

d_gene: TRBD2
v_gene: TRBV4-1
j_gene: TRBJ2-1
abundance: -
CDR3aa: CASSQSTSGVSYNEQFF
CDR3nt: TGCGCCAGCAGCCAGTCGACTAGCGGGGTTTCCTACAATGAGCAGTTCTTC

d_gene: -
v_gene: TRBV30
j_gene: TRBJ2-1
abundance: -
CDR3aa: CAWRATGALQFF
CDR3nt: TGTGCCTGGAGGGCGACCGGAGCTTTGCAGTTCTTC

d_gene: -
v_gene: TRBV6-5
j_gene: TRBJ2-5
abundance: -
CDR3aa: CASSYAGRETQYF
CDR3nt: TGTGCCAGCAGTTATGCGGGGAGGGAGACCCAGTACTTC

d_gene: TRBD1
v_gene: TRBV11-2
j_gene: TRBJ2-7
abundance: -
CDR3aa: CASSLGQLPYEQYF
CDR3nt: TGTGCCAGCAGCTTGGGACAGCTTCCCTACGAGCAGTACTTC

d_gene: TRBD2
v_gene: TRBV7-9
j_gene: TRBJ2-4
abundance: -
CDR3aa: CASSLGTSGFQYF
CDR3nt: TGTGCCAGCAGCTTAGGTACTAGCGGCTTTCAGTACTTC

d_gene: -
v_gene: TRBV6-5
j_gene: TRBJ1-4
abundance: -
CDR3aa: CASSFYSGVKDEKLFF
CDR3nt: TGTGCCAGCAGTTTTTATTCAGGGGTAAAGGATGAAAAACTGTTTTTT

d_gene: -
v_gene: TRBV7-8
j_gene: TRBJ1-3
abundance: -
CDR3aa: CASSPTDWTGNTIYF
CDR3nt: TGTGCCAGCAGCCCGACCGACTGGACTGGAAACACCATATATTTT

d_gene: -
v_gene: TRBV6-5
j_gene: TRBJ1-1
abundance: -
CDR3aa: CASSPRGFGFGAFF
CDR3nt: TGTGCCAGCAGTCCACGGGGGTTCGGGTTCGGAGCTTTCTTT

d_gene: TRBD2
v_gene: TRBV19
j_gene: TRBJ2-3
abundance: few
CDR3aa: CASSIPSGSTDTQYF
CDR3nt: TGTGCCAGTAGTATCCCCAGCGGGAGTACAGATACGCAGTATTTT

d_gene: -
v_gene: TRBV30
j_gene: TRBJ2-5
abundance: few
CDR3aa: CAWKAGRETQYF
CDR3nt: TGTGCCTGGAAGGCGGGTAGGGAGACCCAGTACTTC

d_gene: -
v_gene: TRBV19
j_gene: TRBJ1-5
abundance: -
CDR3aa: CASSKQKRKDQPQHF
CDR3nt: TGTGCCAGTAGTAAACAGAAAAGGAAAGATCAGCCCCAGCATTTT

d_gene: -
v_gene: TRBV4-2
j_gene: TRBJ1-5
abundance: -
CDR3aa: CASSQGQDGNQPQHF
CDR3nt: TGTGCCAGCAGCCAAGGGCAGGATGGCAATCAGCCCCAGCATTTT

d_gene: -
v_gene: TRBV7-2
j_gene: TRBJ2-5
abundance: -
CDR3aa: CASSRGDAETQYF
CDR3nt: TGTGCCAGCAGCCGGGGAGACGCAGAGACCCAGTACTTC

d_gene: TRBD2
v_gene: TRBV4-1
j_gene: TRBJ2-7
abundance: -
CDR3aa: CASSQGGAGVSEQYF
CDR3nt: TGCGCCAGCAGCCAGGGGGGTGCGGGAGTTAGCGAGCAGTACTTC

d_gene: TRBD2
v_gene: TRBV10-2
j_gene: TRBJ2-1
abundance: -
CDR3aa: CASSEAGGYNEQFF
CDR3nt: TGCGCCAGCAGTGAGGCGGGGGGATACAATGAGCAGTTCTTC

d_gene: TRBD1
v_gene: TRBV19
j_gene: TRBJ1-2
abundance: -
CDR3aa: CASSRESGTANPYGYTF
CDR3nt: TGTGCCAGTAGTAGGGAATCCGGGACAGCTAATCCCTATGGCTACACCTTC

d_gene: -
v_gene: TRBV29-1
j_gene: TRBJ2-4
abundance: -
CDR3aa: CSARGLAKNIQYF
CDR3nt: TGCAGCGCTAGGGGTCTAGCCAAAAACATTCAGTACTTC

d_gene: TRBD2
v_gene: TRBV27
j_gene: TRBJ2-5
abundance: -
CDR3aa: CASSLSGSGDKTQYF
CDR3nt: TGTGCCAGCAGTTTAAGCGGGAGTGGGGATAAGACCCAGTACTTC

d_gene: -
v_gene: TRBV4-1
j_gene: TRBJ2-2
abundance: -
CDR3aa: CASSQVQAITNTGELFF
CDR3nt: TGCGCCAGCAGCCAAGTGCAAGCGATCACGAACACCGGGGAGCTGTTTTTT

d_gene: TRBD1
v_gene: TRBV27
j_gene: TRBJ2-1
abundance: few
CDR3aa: CASSLSGTGTNEQFF
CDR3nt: TGTGCCAGCAGTCTTTCCGGGACAGGGACAAATGAGCAGTTCTTC